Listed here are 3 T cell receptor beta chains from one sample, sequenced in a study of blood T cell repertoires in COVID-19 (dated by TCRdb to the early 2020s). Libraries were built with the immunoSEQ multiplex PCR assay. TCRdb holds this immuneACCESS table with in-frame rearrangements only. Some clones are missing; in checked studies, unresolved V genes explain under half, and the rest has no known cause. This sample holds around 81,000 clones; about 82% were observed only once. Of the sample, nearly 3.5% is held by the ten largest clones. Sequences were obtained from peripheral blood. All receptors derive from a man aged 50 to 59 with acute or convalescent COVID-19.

The CDR3 loop reads CASSYSEGFEAFF. In DNA, the CDR3 is TGTGCCAGCAGTTACTCGGAGGGGTTCGAAGCTTTCTTT. The rearrangement uses TRBV6-5 and TRBJ1-1, with D tentatively TRBD1 (5 bases). CDR1 is MNHEY and CDR2 is SVGAGI in the germline V gene. The V gene lost 0 bases and the J gene lost 8 bases, with 10 bases spanning the gap. CDR3 length: 13 residues.

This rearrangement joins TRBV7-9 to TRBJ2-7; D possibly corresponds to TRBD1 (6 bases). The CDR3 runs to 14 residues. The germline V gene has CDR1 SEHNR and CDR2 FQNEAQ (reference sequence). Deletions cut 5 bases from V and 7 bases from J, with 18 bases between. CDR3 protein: CASSDNSQGPEQYF. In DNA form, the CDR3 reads TGTGCCAGCAGCGATAACTCCCAGGGGCCGGAGCAGTACTTC.

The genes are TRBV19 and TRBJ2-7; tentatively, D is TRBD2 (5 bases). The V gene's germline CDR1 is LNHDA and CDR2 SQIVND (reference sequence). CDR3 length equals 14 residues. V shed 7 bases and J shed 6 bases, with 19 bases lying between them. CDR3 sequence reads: CASTPSRGLGEQYF. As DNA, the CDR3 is TGTGCCAGTACCCCCTCGCGAGGGCTGGGCGAGCAGTACTTC.